These T cell receptor beta chains were read from a single sample in a study of human T cells and chemical hapten exposure. TCRdb passed the RACE reads through MiXCR, listing each CDR3 protein once. The data contain about 300,000 distinct CDR3 sequences, around 5.5% of them singletons. The sequencing here drew on whole blood, taken in connection with sensitization to the hapten diphenylcyclopropenone (DPC). The receptors were sampled from a young woman with alopecia areata. Some clones in this sample may be carry-over from other donors' samples. Both conserved end residues are part of each CDR3. A D gene is named only where the DNA matches it firmly. The size of a clone is reported for some rows only, either as once, few or many, or as a class for expanded clones.

v_call,d_call,clone_size,j_call,cdr3_aa,cdr3_nt
TRBV7-6,-,many,TRBJ2-3,CASTQYAGTDTQYF,TGTGCCAGCACCCAGTATGCGGGAACAGATACGCAGTATTTT
TRBV12-3/TRBV12-4,TRBD2,-,TRBJ2-7,CASSLARGLAGSYEQYF,TGTGCCAGCAGTTTAGCGCGGGGACTAGCGGGGAGCTACGAGCAGTACTTC
TRBV7-2,-,many,TRBJ2-5,CASSLRLTEETQYF,TGTGCCAGCAGCTTACGGTTAACCGAAGAGACCCAGTACTTC
TRBV15,TRBD2,few,TRBJ2-5,CATSRDQLAGETQYF,TGTGCCACCAGCAGAGACCAACTAGCGGGGGAGACCCAGTACTTC
TRBV12-3/TRBV12-4,TRBD2,few,TRBJ2-1,CASSTAGGYNEQFF,TGTGCCAGCAGCACGGCGGGGGGGTACAATGAGCAGTTCTTC
TRBV9,-,many,TRBJ1-1,CASSAPNVRGEAFF,TGTGCCAGCAGCGCCCCGAACGTTCGGGGTGAAGCTTTCTTT
TRBV6-1,-,few,TRBJ2-5,CASSLIRHATGGGLKETQYF,TGTGCCAGCAGCTTAATTCGGCACGCCACAGGGGGAGGGCTAAAAGAGACCCAGTACTTC
TRBV27,TRBD1,many,TRBJ1-1,CASSLYGLPGQGAPEAFF,TGTGCCAGCAGTTTATATGGCCTGCCGGGACAGGGGGCCCCTGAAGCTTTCTTT
TRBV7-3,TRBD2,many,TRBJ2-7,CASSLTSGGAYEQYF,TGTGCCAGCAGCTTAACTAGCGGGGGGGCCTACGAGCAGTACTTC
TRBV29-1,-,many,TRBJ1-6,CSVQGDLGSPLHF,TGCAGCGTCCAAGGGGACTTAGGTTCACCCCTCCACTTT
TRBV6-2/TRBV6-3,TRBD1,-,TRBJ2-7,CASSMTGGLYEQYF,TGTGCCAGCAGTATGACAGGGGGCCTTTACGAGCAGTACTTC
TRBV20-1,TRBD2,few,TRBJ2-3,CSAYTSGGAADTQYF,TGCAGTGCTTATACTAGCGGGGGGGCAGCAGATACGCAGTATTTT
TRBV20-1,-,-,TRBJ2-7,CSARGETETYEQYF,TGCAGTGCTAGAGGGGAGACTGAGACCTACGAGCAGTACTTC
TRBV20-1,-,-,TRBJ2-7,CSAETSYEQYF,TGCAGTGCTGAAACGAGCTACGAGCAGTACTTC
TRBV11-3,-,-,TRBJ2-7,CASSSRREGDANEQYF,TGTGCCAGCAGCTCCCGTCGCGAAGGGGATGCGAACGAGCAGTACTTC
TRBV7-2,-,few,TRBJ2-1,CASSLEPTDEQFF,TGTGCCAGCAGCTTAGAACCCACTGATGAGCAGTTCTTC
TRBV20-1,-,-,TRBJ2-7,CSARAVNEGGEQYF,TGCAGTGCTCGTGCGGTTAACGAGGGAGGCGAGCAGTACTTC
TRBV27,-,-,TRBJ2-2,CASRLDSLNTGELFF,TGTGCCAGCAGACTGGACAGTTTGAACACCGGGGAGCTGTTTTTT
TRBV6-1,-,few,TRBJ1-5,CASSEVDSNQPQHF,TGTGCCAGCAGTGAAGTAGATAGCAATCAGCCCCAGCATTTT
TRBV5-6,-,few,TRBJ2-7,CASSLSLSEQYF,TGTGCCAGCAGCTTATCGCTGTCTGAGCAGTACTTC
TRBV4-1,TRBD1,-,TRBJ1-2,CASSPPDRVGGYTF,TGCGCCAGCAGCCCACCGGACAGGGTGGGTGGCTACACCTTC
TRBV5-1,-,-,TRBJ1-2,CASGEGEDYGYTF,TGCGCCAGCGGTGAGGGAGAGGACTATGGCTACACCTTC
TRBV12-3/TRBV12-4,-,-,TRBJ2-2,CASSRDGGTGELFF,TGTGCCAGCAGTCGGGACGGAGGAACCGGGGAGCTGTTTTTT
TRBV7-2,TRBD1,many,TRBJ1-2,CASSPSTGADGGGYTF,TGTGCCAGCAGCCCCTCGACAGGGGCCGACGGCGGGGGCTACACCTTC
TRBV20-1,TRBD2,many,TRBJ2-3,CSARGGGEADTQYF,TGCAGTGCTAGAGGCGGGGGTGAGGCAGATACGCAGTATTTT
TRBV2,-,many,TRBJ2-1,CASTPDWDNEQFF,TGTGCCAGTACCCCGGACTGGGACAATGAGCAGTTCTTC
TRBV7-3,TRBD1,-,TRBJ1-1,CASSSLAEGALNTEAFF,TGTGCCAGCAGCTCCCTCGCGGAGGGGGCCTTGAACACTGAAGCTTTCTTT
TRBV4-3,-,-,TRBJ1-6,CASSARDTGSSYNSPLHF,TGCGCCAGCAGCGCCCGAGATACAGGGAGCTCCTATAATTCACCCCTCCACTTT
TRBV29-1,TRBD1,few,TRBJ1-2,CSVEGVPGQGMHGYTF,TGCAGCGTTGAAGGTGTTCCGGGACAGGGAATGCATGGCTACACCTTC
TRBV5-6,TRBD1,many,TRBJ1-1,CASSLWTGGQGRSTEAFF,TGTGCCAGCAGCTTGTGGACGGGCGGACAGGGGAGGTCCACTGAAGCTTTCTTT
TRBV2,-,many,TRBJ2-2,CASSREYSTGELFF,TGTGCCAGCAGTCGGGAATACAGCACCGGGGAGCTGTTTTTT